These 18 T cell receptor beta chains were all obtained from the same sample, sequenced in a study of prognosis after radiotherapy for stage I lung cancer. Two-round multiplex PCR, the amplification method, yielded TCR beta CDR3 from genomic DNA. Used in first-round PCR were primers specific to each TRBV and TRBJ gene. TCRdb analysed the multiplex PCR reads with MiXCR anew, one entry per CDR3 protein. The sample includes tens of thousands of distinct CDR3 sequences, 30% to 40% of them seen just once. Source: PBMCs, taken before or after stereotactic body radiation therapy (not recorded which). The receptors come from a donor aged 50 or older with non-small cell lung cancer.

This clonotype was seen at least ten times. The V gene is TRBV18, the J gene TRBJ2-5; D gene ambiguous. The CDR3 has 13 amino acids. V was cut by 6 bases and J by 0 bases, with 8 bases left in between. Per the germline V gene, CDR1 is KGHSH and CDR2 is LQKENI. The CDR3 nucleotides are TGTGCCAGCTCCCGGACGCACCAAGAGACCCAGTACTTC. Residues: CASSRTHQETQYF.

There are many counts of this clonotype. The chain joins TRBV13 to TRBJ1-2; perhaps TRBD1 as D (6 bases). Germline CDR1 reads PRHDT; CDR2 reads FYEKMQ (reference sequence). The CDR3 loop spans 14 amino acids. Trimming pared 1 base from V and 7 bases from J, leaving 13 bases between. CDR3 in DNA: TGTGCCAGCAGCTTAGTTACAGGGTCAGGTGGCTACACCTTC. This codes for CASSLVTGSGGYTF.

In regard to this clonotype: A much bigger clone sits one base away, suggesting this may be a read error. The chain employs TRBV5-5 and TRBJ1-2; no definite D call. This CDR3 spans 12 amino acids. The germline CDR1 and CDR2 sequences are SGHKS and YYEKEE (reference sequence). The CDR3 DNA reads TGTGCCAGCAGCACTCGATACTATGTCTACACCTTC. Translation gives CASSTRYYVYTF.

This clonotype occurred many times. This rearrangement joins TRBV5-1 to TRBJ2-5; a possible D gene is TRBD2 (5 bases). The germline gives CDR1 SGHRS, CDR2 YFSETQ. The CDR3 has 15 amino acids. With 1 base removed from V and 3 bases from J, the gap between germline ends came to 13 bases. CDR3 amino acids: CASSLYSRGKETQYF. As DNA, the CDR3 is TGCGCCAGCAGCTTGTACTCCCGGGGTAAAGAGACCCAGTACTTC. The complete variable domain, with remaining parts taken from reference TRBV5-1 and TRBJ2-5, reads KAGVTQTPRYLIKTRGQQVTLSCSPISGHRSVSWYQQTPGQGLQFLFEYFSETQRNKGNFPGRFSGRQFSNSRSEMNVSTLELGDSALYLCASSLYSRGKETQYFGPGTRLLVL.

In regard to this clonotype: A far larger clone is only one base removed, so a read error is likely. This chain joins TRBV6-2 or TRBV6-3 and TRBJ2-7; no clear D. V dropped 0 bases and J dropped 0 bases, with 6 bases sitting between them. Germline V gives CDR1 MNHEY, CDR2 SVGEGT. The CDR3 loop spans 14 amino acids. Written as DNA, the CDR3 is TGTGCCAGCAGTTACTCGCTGGACTCCTACGAGCAGTACTTC. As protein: CASSYSLDSYEQYF.

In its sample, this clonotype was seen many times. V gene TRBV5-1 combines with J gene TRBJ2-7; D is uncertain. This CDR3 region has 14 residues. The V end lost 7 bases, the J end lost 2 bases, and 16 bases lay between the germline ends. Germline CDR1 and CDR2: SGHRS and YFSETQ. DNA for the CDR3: TGCGCCAGCGGATTGGAGCCAGTCCCCTACGAGCAGTACTTC. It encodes CASGLEPVPYEQYF.

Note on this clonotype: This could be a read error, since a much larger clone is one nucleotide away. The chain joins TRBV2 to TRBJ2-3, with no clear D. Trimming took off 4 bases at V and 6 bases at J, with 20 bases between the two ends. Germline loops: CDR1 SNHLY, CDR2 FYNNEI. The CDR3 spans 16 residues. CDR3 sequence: CASSAGRSPPDDTQYF. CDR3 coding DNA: TGTGCCAGCAGTGCCGGCCGGTCTCCGCCCGACGATACGCAGTATTTT.

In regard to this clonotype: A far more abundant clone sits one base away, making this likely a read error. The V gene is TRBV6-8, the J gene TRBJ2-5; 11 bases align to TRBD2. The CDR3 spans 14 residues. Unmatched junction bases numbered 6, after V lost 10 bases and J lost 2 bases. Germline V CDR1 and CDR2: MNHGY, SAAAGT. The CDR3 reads CANRIAGGQETQYF. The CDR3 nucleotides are TGTGCCAACAGGATAGCGGGGGGGCAAGAGACCCAGTACTTC.

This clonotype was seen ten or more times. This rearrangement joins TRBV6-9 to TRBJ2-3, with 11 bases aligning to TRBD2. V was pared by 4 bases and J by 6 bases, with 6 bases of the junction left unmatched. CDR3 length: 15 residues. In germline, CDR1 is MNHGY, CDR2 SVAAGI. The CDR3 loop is CASSFLSGGADTQYF. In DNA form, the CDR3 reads TGTGCCAGCAGTTTCCTTAGCGGGGGGGCGGATACGCAGTATTTT.

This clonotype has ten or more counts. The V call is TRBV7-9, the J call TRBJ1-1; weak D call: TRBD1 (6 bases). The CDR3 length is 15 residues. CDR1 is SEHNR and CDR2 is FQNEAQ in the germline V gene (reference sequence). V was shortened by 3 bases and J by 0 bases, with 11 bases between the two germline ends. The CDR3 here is CASSFDGQMNTEAFF. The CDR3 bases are TGTGCCAGCAGCTTCGATGGACAGATGAACACTGAAGCTTTCTTT.

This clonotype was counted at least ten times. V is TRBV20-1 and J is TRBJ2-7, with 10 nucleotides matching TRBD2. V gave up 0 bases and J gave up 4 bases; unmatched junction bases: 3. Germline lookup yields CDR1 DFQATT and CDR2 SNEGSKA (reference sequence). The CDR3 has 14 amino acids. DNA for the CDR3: TGCAGTGCTAGAGATTTAGCGGGAGGATACGAGCAGTACTTC. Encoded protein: CSARDLAGGYEQYF.

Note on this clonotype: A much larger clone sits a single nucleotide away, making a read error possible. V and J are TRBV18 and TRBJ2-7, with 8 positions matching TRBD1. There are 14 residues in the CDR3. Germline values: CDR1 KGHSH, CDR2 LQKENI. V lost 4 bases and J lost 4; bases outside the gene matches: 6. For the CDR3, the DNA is TGTGCCAGCTCACAATCTAGGACAGGGTACGAGCAGTACTTC. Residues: CASSQSRTGYEQYF.

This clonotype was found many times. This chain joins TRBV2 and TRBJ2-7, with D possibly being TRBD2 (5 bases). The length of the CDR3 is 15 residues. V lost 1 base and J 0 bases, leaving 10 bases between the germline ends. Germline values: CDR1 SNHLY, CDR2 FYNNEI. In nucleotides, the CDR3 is TGTGCCAGCAGTGAAGGCGGGTACAGCTCCTACGAGCAGTACTTC. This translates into CASSEGGYSSYEQYF.

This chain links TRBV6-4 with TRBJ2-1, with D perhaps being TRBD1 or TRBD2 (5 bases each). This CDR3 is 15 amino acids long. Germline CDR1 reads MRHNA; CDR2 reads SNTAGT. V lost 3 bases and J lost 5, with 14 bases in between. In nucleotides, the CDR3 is TGTGCCAGCAGTGAAACAGGAGGTTCCCACAATGAGCAGTTCTTC. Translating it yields CASSETGGSHNEQFF.

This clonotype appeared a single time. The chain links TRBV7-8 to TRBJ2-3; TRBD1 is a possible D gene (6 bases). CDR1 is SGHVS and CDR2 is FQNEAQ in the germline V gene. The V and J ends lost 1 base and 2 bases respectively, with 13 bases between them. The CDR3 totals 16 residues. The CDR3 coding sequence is TGTGCCAGCAGCTTAGACAGGGAAGGGGCCACAGATACGCAGTATTTT. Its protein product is CASSLDREGATDTQYF.

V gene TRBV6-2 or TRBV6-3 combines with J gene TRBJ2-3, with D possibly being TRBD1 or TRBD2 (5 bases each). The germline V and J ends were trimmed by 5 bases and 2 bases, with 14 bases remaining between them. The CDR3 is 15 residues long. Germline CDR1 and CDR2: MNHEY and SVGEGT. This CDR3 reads CASSEMGVSTDTQYF. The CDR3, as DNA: TGTGCCAGCAGTGAGATGGGGGTGTCCACAGATACGCAGTATTTT.

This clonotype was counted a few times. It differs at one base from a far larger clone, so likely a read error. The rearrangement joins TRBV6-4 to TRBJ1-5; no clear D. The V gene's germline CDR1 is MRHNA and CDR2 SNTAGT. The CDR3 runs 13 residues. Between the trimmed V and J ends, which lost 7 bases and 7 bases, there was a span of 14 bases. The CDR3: CASITLIGQPQHF. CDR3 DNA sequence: TGTGCCAGCATTACTCTTATCGGGCAGCCCCAGCATTTT.

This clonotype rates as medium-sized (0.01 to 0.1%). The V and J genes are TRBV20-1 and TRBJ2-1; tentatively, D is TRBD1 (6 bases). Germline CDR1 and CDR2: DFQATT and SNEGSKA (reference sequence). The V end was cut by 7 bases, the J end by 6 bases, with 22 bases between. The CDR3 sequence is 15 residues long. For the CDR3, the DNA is TGCAGTGTAGAGACCTCCGGGACATCTTTCAATGAGCAGTTCTTC. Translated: CSVETSGTSFNEQFF.